The clone carrying this TCR beta chain is judged medium-sized. The source of the sample is a study of T cell changes during pregnancy in multiple sclerosis. CDR3 length equals 16 residues. V lost 4 bases to trimming and J lost 0 bases; unmatched junction nucleotides: 9. Germline V lookup: CDR1 SGHRS, CDR2 YFSETQ. The assay was immunoSEQ multiplex PCR, and TCRdb's table has in-frame clones only and misses some. The sample has 29,000 or so clones; about nine tenths are singletons. Material: CD8+ T cells from peripheral blood mononuclear cells, obtained after pregnancy. The gene calls are TRBV5-1 and TRBJ1-1; 7 bases match TRBD1. This receptor was obtained from a female donor with multiple sclerosis, enrolled in a pregnancy study. The CDR3 sequence: CASSPRTGLMNTEAFF. The CDR3 coding sequence is TGCGCCAGCAGCCCGCGGACAGGCCTTATGAACACTGAAGCTTTCTTT.